The present T cell receptor beta chain was sequenced within a study of PD-L1 blockade in urothelial cancer. About the study: Blood analysis was done at 3 weeks (second dose) and 6 weeks after treatment began. A median approximately 150,000 T cells were found in blood samples. General observations from the study: Patients with durable benefit had greater blood expansion of tumor-associated TCR clones 3 weeks into treatment.

Profiled with immunoSEQ multiplex PCR; TCRdb holds only in-frame clones, not every one. The data show roughly 42,000 clones, roughly 89% seen once. Indicated time point: peripheral blood 6 weeks after treatment start. Trimming left V 3 bases short and J 2 bases short, with 11 bases between. The CDR3 runs to 15 residues. Remarks on this clone: Its antigen is currently unknown.

The chain uses TRBV23-1 and TRBJ1-3; TRBD1 might be the D (5 bases). TRBV23-1 is an open reading frame, and its role is uncertain. The source material was PBMCs, sampled around atezolizumab (anti-PD-L1) treatment. The origin of this receptor is an older man with urothelial cancer. CDR3 nucleotide sequence: TGCGCCAGCAGTCAGGGGCCAGCACCTGGAAACACCATATATTTT. Translating gives CASSQGPAPGNTIYF.